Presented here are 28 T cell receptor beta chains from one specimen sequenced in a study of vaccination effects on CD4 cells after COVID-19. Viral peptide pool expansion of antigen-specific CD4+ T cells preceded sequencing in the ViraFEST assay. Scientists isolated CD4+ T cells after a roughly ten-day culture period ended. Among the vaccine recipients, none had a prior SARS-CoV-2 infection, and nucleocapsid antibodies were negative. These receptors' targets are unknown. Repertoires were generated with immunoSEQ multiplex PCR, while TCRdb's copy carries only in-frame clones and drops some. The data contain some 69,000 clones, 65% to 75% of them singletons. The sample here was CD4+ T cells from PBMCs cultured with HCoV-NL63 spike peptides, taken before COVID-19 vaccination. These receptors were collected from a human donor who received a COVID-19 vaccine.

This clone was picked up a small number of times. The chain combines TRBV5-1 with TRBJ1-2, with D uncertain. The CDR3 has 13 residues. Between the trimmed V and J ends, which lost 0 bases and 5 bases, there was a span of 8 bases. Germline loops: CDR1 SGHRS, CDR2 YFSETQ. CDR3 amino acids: CASSLVGSYGYTF. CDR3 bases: TGCGCCAGCAGCTTGGTAGGGAGTTATGGCTACACCTTC.

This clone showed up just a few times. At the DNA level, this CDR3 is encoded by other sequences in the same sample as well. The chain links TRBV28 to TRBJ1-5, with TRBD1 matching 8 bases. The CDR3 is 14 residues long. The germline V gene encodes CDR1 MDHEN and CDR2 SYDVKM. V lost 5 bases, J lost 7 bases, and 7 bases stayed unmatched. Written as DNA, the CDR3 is TGTGCCAGCAGTAGTCAGGGGGCGCGGCAGCCCCAGCATTTT. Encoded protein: CASSSQGARQPQHF. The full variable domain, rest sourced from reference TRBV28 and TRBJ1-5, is DVKVTQSSRYLVKRTGEKVFLECVQDMDHENMFWYRQDPGLGLRLIYFSYDVKMKEKGDIPEGYSVSREKKERFSLILESASTNQTSMYLCASSSQGARQPQHFGDGTRLSIL.

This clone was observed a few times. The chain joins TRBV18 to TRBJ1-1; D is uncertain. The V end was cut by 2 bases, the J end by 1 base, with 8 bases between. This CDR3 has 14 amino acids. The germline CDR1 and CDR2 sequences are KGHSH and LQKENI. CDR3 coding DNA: TGTGCCAGCTCACCAGGGCGGGAGAACACTGAAGCTTTCTTT. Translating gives CASSPGRENTEAFF.

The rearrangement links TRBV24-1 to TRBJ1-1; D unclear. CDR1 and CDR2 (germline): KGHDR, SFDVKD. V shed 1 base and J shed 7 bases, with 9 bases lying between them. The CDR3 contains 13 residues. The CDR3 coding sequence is TGTGCCACCAGTGATTTTAAGGGTATTGAAGCTTTCTTT. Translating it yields CATSDFKGIEAFF.

This CDR3 reads CASSARIGASEAFF. In DNA form, the CDR3 reads TGTGCCAGCAGCGCCCGGATCGGTGCGTCTGAAGCTTTCTTT. The chain recombines TRBV7-8 with TRBJ1-1; no clear D. Trimming removed 5 bases at V and 6 bases at J, with 16 bases between. The CDR3 extends over 14 amino acids. Germline loops: CDR1 SGHVS, CDR2 FQNEAQ. Supplemented by reference TRBV7-8 and TRBJ1-1, the full variable domain reads GAGVSQSPRYKVAKRGQDVALRCDPISGHVSLFWYQQALGQGPEFLTYFQNEAQLDKSGLPSDRFFAERPEGSVSTLKIQRTQQEDSAVYLCASSARIGASEAFFGQGTRLTVV.

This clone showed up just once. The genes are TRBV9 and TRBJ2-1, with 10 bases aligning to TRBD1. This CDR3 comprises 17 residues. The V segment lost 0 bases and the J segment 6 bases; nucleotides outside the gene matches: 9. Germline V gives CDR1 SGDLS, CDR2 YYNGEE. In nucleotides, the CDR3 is TGTGCCAGCAGCGTAGATTCGGGACAGGGGTATGGCAATGAGCAGTTCTTC. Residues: CASSVDSGQGYGNEQFF. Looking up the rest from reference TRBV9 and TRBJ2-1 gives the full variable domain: DSGVTQTPKHLITATGQRVTLRCSPRSGDLSVYWYQQSLDQGLQFLIQYYNGEERAKGNILERFSAQQFPDLHSELNLSSLELGDSALYFCASSVDSGQGYGNEQFFGPGTRLTVL.

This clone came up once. Written as DNA, the CDR3 is TGTGCCAGCAGCTCCAAGAAAGGACAGGGGCGGGAGACCCAGTACTTC. The encoded protein is CASSSKKGQGRETQYF. The V and J genes are TRBV7-6 and TRBJ2-5; 9 bases line up with TRBD1. CDR3 length: 16 amino acids. Germline CDR1 is SGHVS and CDR2 is FNYEAQ. After removal of 4 bases from V and 5 bases from J, the junction contained 11 bases not matched to a gene.

CDR3 region: CASSSGGRDLRSPYEQYV. The CDR3, as DNA: TGTGCCAGCAGCTCCGGTGGGAGGGACTTAAGGTCACCCTACGAGCAGTACGTC. J is TRBJ2-7 and V is TRBV7-3, with 7 bases matching TRBD2. Losses at the gene ends were 4 bases for V and 2 bases for J; bases not matched to a gene: 17. From germline, CDR1 is SGHTA and CDR2 FQGTGA. This CDR3 is built from 18 residues.

DNA for the CDR3: TGTGCCAGCAGTTCAAACCACGGGGGCATGAACACTGAAGCTTTCTTT. Its translation is CASSSNHGGMNTEAFF. The rearrangement uses TRBV28 and TRBJ1-1, with D maybe TRBD1 (6 bases). This CDR3 is 16 amino acids long. Trimming cost V 4 bases and J 0 bases, with 15 bases left between them. CDR1 and CDR2 from the germline V gene are MDHEN and SYDVKM.

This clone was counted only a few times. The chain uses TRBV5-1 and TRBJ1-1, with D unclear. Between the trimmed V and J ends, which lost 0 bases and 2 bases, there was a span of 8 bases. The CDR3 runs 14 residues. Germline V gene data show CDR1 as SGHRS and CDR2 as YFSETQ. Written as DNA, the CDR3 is TGCGCCAGCAGCTTGGCCGCGGTAAACACTGAAGCTTTCTTT. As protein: CASSLAAVNTEAFF.

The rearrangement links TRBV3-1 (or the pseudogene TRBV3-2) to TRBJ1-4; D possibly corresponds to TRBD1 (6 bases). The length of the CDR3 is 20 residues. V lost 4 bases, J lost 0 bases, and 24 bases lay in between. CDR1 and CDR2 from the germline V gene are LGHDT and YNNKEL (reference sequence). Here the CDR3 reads CASSREGGSGPKTTNEKLFF. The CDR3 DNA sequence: TGTGCCAGCAGCCGGGAGGGGGGGTCCGGGCCTAAAACAACTAATGAAAAACTGTTTTTT.

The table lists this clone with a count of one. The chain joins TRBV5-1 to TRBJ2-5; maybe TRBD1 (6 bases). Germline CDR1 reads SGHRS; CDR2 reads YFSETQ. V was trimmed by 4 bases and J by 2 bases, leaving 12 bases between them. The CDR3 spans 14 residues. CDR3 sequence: CASSTRDTQETQYF. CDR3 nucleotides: TGCGCCAGCAGCACCCGGGACACACAAGAGACCCAGTACTTC.

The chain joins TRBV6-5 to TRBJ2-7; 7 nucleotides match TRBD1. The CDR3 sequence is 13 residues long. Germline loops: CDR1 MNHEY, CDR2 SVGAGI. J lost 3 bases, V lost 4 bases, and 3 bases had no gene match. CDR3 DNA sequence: TGTGCCAGCAGTTGGACAGGCAACTACGAGCAGTACGTC. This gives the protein CASSWTGNYEQYV.

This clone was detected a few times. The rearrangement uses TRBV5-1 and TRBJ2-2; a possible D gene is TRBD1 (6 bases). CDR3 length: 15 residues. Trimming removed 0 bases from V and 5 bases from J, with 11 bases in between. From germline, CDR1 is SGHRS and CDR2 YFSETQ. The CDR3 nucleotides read TGCGCCAGCAGCTTGGTGATAGGGGGAACCGGGGAGCTGTTTTTT. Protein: CASSLVIGGTGELFF.

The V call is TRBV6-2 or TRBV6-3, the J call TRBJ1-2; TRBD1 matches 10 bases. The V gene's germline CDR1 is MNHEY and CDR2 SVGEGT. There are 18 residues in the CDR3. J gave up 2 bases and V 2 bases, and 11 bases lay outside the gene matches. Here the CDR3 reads CASSYPYLGTGANYGYTF. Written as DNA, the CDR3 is TGTGCCAGCAGTTACCCTTACTTGGGGACAGGGGCGAACTATGGCTACACCTTC.

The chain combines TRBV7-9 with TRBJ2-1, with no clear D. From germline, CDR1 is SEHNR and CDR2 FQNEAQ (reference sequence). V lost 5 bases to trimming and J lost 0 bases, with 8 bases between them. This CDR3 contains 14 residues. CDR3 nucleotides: TGTGCCAGCAGCATATGGAGCTCCTACAATGAGCAGTTCTTC. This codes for CASSIWSSYNEQFF.

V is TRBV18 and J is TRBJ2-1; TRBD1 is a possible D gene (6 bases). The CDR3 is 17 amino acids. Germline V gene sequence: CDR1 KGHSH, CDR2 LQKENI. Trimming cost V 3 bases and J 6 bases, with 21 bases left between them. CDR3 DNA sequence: TGTGCCAGCTCACCCCAATTGACAGGCCTCAAGCCCAATGAGCAGTTCTTC. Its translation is CASSPQLTGLKPNEQFF.

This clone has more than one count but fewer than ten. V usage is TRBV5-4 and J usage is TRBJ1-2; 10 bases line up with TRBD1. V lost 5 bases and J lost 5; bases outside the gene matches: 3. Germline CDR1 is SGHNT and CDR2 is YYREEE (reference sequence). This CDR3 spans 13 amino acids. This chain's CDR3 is CASRDRGQYGYTF. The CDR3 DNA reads TGTGCCAGCAGAGACAGGGGGCAATATGGCTACACCTTC.

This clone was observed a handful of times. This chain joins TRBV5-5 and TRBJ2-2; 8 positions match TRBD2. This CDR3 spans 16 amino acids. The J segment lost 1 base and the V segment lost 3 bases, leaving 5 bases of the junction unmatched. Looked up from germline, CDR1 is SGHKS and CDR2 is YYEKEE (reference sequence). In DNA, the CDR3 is TGTGCCAGCAGCTCAAGCGGGGGCCGGAACACCGGGGAGCTGTTTTTT. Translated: CASSSSGGRNTGELFF. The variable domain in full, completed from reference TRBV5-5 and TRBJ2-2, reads DAGVTQSPTHLIKTRGQQVTLRCSPISGHKSVSWYQQVLGQGPQFIFQYYEKEERGRGNFPDRFSARQFPNYSSELNVNALLLGDSALYLCASSSSGGRNTGELFFGEGSRLTVL.

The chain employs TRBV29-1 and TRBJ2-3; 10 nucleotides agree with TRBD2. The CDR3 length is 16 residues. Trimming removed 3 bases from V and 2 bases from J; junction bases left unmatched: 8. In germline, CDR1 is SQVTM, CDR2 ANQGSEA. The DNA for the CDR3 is TGCAGCGTTGACACGGGGGGACTAGCGTTCACAGATACGCAGTATTTT. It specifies CSVDTGGLAFTDTQYF.

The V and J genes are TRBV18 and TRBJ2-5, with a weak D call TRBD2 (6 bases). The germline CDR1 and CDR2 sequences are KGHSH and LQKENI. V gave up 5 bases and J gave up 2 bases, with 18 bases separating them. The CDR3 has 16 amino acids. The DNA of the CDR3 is TGTGCCAGCTCAGCAGACCGGGGGAATATACAAGAGACCCAGTACTTC. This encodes CASSADRGNIQETQYF. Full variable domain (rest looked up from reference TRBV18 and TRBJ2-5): NAGVMQNPRHLVRRRGQEARLRCSPMKGHSHVYWYRQLPEEGLKFMVYLQKENIIDESGMPKERFSAEFPKEGPSILRIQQVVRGDSAAYFCASSADRGNIQETQYFGPGTRLLVL.

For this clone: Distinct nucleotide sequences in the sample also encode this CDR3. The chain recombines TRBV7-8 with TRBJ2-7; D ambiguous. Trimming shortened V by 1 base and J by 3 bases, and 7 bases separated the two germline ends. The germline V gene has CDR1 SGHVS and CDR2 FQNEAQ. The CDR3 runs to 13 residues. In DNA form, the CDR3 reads TGTGCCAGCAGCTTAGGACCAGGCTACGAGCAGTACGTC. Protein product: CASSLGPGYEQYV.

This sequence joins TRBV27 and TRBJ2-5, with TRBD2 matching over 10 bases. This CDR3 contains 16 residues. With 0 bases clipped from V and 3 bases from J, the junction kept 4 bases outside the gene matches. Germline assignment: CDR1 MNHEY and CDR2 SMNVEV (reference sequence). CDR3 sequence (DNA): TGTGCCAGCAGTTTATCTTTCCTAGCGGGGGAAGAGACCCAGTACTTC. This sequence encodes CASSLSFLAGEETQYF.

The CDR3 region has the DNA TGTGCCAGCAGCTTGGTTGGTCAGGCGCACTCCTACGAGCAGTACGTC. Protein sequence: CASSLVGQAHSYEQYV. The chain combines TRBV5-4 with TRBJ2-7, with unresolved D. The CDR3 runs 16 residues. The germline CDR1 and CDR2 sequences are SGHNT and YYREEE (reference sequence). The V gene lost 0 bases and the J gene lost 0 bases, with 13 bases spanning the gap.

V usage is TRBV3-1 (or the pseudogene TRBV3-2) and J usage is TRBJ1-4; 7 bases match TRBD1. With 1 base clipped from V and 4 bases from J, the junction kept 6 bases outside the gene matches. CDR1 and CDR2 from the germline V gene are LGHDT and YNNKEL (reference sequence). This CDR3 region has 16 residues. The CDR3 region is CASSQVGGRINEKLFF. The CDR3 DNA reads TGTGCCAGCAGCCAAGTAGGGGGCCGGATTAATGAAAAACTGTTTTTT.

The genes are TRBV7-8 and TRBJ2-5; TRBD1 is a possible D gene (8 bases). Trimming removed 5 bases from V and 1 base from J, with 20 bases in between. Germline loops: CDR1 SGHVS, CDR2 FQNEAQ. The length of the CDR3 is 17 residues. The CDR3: CASSPKGGTGAQETQYF. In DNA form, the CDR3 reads TGTGCCAGCAGCCCAAAGGGGGGGACAGGAGCCCAAGAGACCCAGTACTTC.

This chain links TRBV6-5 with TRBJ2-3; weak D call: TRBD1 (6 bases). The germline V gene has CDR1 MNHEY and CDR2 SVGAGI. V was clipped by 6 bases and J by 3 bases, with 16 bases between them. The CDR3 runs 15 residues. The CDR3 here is CASSSTGIRTDTQYF. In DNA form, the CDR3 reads TGTGCCAGCAGCTCAACAGGGATTCGTACAGATACGCAGTATTTT.

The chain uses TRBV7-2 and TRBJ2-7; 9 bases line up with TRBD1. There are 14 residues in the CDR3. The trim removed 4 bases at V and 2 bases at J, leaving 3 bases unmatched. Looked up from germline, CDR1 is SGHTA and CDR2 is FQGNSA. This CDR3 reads CASSSRQGAYEQYV. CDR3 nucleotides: TGTGCCAGCAGCTCGAGACAGGGGGCCTACGAGCAGTACGTC.